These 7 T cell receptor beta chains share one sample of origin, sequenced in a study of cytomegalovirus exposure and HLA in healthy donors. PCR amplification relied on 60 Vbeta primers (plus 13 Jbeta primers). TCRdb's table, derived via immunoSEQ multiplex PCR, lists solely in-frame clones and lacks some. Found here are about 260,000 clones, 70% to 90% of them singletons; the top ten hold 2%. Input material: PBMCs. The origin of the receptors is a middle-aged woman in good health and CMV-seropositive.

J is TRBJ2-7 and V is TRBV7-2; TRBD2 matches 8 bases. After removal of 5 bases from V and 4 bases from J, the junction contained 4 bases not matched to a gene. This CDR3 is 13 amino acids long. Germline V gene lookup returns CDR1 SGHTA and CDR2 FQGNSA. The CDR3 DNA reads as TGTGCCAGCAGCACTAGCGGATATTACGAGCAGTACTTC. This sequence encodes CASSTSGYYEQYF.

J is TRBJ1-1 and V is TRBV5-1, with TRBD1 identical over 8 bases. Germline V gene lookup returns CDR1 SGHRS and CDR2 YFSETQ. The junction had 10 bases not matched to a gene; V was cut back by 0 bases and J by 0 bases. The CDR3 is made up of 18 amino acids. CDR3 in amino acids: CASSLGGRTGRMNTEAFF. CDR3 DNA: TGCGCCAGCAGCTTGGGGGGGCGGACAGGGCGCATGAACACTGAAGCTTTCTTT.

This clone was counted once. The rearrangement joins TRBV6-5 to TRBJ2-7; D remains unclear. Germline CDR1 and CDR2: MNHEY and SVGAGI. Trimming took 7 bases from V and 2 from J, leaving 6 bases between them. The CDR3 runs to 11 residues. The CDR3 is CASMGAYEQYF. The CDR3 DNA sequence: TGTGCCAGCATGGGCGCCTACGAGCAGTACTTC.

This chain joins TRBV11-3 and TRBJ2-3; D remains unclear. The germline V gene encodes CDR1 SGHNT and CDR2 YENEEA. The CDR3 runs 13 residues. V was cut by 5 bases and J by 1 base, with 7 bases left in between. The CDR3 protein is CASSPSGTDTQYF. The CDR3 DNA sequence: TGTGCCAGCAGCCCCAGTGGCACAGATACGCAGTATTTT.

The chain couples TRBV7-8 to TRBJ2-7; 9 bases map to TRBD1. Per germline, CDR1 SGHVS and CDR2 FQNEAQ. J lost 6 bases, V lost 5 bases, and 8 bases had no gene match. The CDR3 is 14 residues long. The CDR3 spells CASSRGQGTREQYF. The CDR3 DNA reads TGTGCCAGCAGCCGGGGACAGGGTACGCGCGAGCAGTACTTC.

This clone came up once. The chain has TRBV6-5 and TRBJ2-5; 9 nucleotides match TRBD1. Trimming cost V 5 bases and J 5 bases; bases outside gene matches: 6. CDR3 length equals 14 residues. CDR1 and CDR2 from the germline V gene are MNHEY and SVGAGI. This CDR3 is CASSPGTGWETQYF. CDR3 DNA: TGTGCCAGCAGTCCAGGGACAGGGTGGGAGACCCAGTACTTC.

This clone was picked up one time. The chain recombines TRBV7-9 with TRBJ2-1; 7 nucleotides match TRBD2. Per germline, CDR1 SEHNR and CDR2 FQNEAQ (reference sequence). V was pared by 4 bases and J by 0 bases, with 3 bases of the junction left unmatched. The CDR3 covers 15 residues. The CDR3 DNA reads TGTGCCAGCAGCTCAAGACTAGCCTCCTACAATGAGCAGTTCTTC. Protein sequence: CASSSRLASYNEQFF.